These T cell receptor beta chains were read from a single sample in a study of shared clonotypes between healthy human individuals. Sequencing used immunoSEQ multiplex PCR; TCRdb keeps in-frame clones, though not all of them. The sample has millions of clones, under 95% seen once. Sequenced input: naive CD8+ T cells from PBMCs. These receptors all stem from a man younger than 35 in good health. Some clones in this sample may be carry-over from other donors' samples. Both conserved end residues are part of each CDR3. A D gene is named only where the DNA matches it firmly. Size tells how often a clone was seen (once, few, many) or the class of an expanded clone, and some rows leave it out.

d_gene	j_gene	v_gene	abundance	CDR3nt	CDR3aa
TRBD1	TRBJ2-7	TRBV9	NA	TGTGCCAGCAGCGTATTTGGGACAGCAACCTACGAGCAGTACTTC	CASSVFGTATYEQYF
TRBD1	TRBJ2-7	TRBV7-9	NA	TGTGCCAGCAGGTCGGGGACAGGGGCACTCTACGAGCAGTACTTC	CASRSGTGALYEQYF
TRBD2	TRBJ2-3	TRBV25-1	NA	TGTGCCAGCAGTGACTTAGCGGGAGCTACAGATACGCAGTATTTT	CASSDLAGATDTQYF
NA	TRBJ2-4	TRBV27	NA	TGTGCCAGCAGTTTAAGGAAACTGGGGGACCCCAAAAACATTCAGTACTTC	CASSLRKLGDPKNIQYF
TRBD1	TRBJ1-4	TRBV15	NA	TGTGCCAGCAGGGGGCGGGGTAATGAAAAACTGTTTTTT	CASRGRGNEKLFF
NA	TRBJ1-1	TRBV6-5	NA	TGTGCCAGCAGTTACTCGTTGGTAGCTGAAGCTTTCTTT	CASSYSLVAEAFF
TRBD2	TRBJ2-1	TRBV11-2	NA	TGTGCCAGCAGCTTAGACTTGGCGGGAGACAATGAGCAGTTCTTC	CASSLDLAGDNEQFF
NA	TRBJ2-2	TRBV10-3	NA	TGTGCCATCCTAGGGACTTTGAACACCGGGGAGCTGTTTTTT	CAILGTLNTGELFF
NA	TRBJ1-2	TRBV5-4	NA	TGTGCCAGCAGCTCCCCCCCCGGGGGCTACACCTTC	CASSSPPGGYTF
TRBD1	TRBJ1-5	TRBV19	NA	TGTGCCAGTAGTACTCAGACAGGGCGAGGGCAGCCCCAGCATTTT	CASSTQTGRGQPQHF
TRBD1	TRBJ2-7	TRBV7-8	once	TGTGCCAGCAGCCCAGGGGGCTCGGGACCCTACGAGCAGTACTTC	CASSPGGSGPYEQYF
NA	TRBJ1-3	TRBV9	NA	TGTGCCAGCAGCCCCGACAGACCTGGAAACACCATATATTTT	CASSPDRPGNTIYF
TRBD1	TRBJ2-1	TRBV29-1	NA	TGCAGTGCGGACAGGGGGAGGCACAATGAGCAGTTCTTC	CSADRGRHNEQFF
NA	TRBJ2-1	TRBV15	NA	TGTGCCACCACGACGACAGGCAATGAGCAGTTCTTC	CATTTTGNEQFF
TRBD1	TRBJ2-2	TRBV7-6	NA	TGTGCCAGCAGCCCAGCCGGGACAGTGAACACCGGGGAGCTGTTTTTT	CASSPAGTVNTGELFF
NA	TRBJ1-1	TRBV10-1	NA	TGCGCCAGCAGTGCAGGGGAAGGAAGTGAAGCTTTCTTT	CASSAGEGSEAFF
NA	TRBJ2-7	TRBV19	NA	TGTGCCAGTAGTAGGACAGCGTACGAGCAGTACTTC	CASSRTAYEQYF
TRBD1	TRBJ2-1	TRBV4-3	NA	TGCGCCAGCAGCCAAGAGTCGGGGGGGACAGGGGACCCCAATGAGCAGTTCTTC	CASSQESGGTGDPNEQFF
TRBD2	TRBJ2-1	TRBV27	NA	TGTGCCAGCAGTCCGCTCCTTGCGGGAGGCCCCAATGAGCAGTTCTTC	CASSPLLAGGPNEQFF
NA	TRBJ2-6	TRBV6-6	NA	TGTGCCAGCAGTTACTGGGCTGGGGCCAACGTCCTGACTTTC	CASSYWAGANVLTF
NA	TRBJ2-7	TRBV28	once	TGTGCCAGCAGTTTGCGGACAAGCTTCTCCTACGAGCAGTACTTC	CASSLRTSFSYEQYF